These 12 T cell receptor beta chains were sequenced from one sample in a study of radiation and T cells in renal cell carcinoma. Time point defined: blood 4 weeks post-SBRT, at nephrectomy. The treatment denotes: 15 Gy SBRT to primary tumor, nephrectomy 4 weeks later. Assay used: immunoSEQ multiplex PCR; TCRdb lists only in-frame clones, some missing. Of around 170,000 clones listed, 88% are singletons. The sample was blood, taken from a patient whose treatment included radiotherapy and nephrectomy. Receptor source: a woman aged 45-65 years with renal cell carcinoma.

V usage is TRBV6-4 and J usage is TRBJ2-1; TRBD2 aligns across 8 bases. Germline CDR1 is MRHNA and CDR2 is SNTAGT. With V trimmed by 2 bases and J by 6 bases, 6 bases remained unmatched. The CDR3 loop spans 15 amino acids. CDR3 sequence: CASSDTPGLGNEQFF. CDR3 nucleotide sequence: TGTGCCAGCAGTGACACCCCGGGACTAGGCAATGAGCAGTTCTTC.

CDR3 region: CASSLRGGDEKLFF. In nucleotides, the CDR3 is TGTGCCAGCAGTCTCAGGGGAGGGGATGAAAAACTGTTTTTT. The rearrangement links TRBV6-1 to TRBJ1-4, with D possibly matching TRBD1 (6 bases). V lost 5 bases, J lost 6 bases, and 13 bases lay in between. The CDR3 extends over 14 amino acids. Germline loops: CDR1 MNHNS, CDR2 SASEGT.

This chain connects TRBV4-2 to TRBJ2-1; TRBD2 agrees at 7 bases. The CDR3 totals 15 residues. CDR1 is LGHNA and CDR2 is YNFKEQ in the germline V gene. Germline trimming cut 4 bases from V and 3 bases from J; bases unmatched to any gene: 6. The CDR3 here is CASSLGLGDYNEQFF. The CDR3 DNA is TGTGCCAGCAGCCTCGGACTAGGGGACTACAATGAGCAGTTCTTC.

Written as DNA, the CDR3 is TGTGCCAGCAGCTTGGAAATTCTAGCGGGGGGTACTAGCACAGATACGCAGTATTTT. Its protein is CASSLEILAGGTSTDTQYF. The J gene is TRBJ2-3, the V gene TRBV5-6; 11 bases are a match to TRBD2. V shed 0 bases and J 0 bases; nucleotides not matched to a gene: 9. Germline values: CDR1 SGHDT, CDR2 YYEEEE. The CDR3 length is 19 residues.

The rearrangement links TRBV19 to TRBJ1-1; no reliable D call. Germline lookup yields CDR1 LNHDA and CDR2 SQIVND (reference sequence). Trimming took 6 bases from V and 7 from J, leaving 21 bases between them. This CDR3 spans 15 amino acids. CDR3 protein: CASRRAFRDKGEAFF. In DNA form, the CDR3 reads TGTGCCAGTAGAAGGGCCTTTAGAGATAAGGGTGAAGCTTTCTTT. The whole variable domain, remainder taken from reference TRBV19 and TRBJ1-1, is DGGITQSPKYLFRKEGQNVTLSCEQNLNHDAMYWYRQDPGQGLRLIYYSQIVNDFQKGDIAEGYSVSREKKESFPLTVTSAQKNPTAFYLCASRRAFRDKGEAFFGQGTRLTVV.

V and J are TRBV15 and TRBJ1-1; D is undetermined. The CDR3 contains 14 residues. V was shortened by 1 base and J by 4 bases, with 10 bases between the two germline ends. Germline lookup yields CDR1 LNHNV and CDR2 YYDKDF (reference sequence). The CDR3 nucleotides are TGTGCCACCAGCAGAGCCGGATGGGGCACTGAAGCTTTCTTT. This encodes CATSRAGWGTEAFF.

The genes are TRBV19 and TRBJ2-2; TRBD1 aligns across 9 bases. This CDR3 contains 16 residues. CDR1 and CDR2 from the germline V gene are LNHDA and SQIVND (reference sequence). The J segment lost 1 base and the V segment lost 7 bases, leaving 7 bases of the junction unmatched. Here the CDR3 DNA reads TGTGCCAGTACGACAGGGGGATCTCGGAACACCGGGGAGCTGTTTTTT. This gives the protein CASTTGGSRNTGELFF.

This chain connects TRBV6-5 to TRBJ2-7, with 7 bases identical to TRBD1. The CDR3 is made up of 12 amino acids. Per the germline V gene, CDR1 is MNHEY and CDR2 is SVGAGI. Unmatched junction bases numbered 6, after V lost 10 bases and J lost 3 bases. The CDR3 nucleotides read TGTGCCACCGCAGGGGGAGTCTACGAGCAGTACTTC. Translation: CATAGGVYEQYF.

The chain uses TRBV7-2 and TRBJ2-3; TRBD1 might be the D (6 bases). The germline gives CDR1 SGHTA, CDR2 FQGNSA. This CDR3 has 15 residues. V was shortened by 5 bases and J by 3 bases, with 15 bases between the two germline ends. The CDR3 nucleotides are TGTGCCAGCAGCATGGGGTGGGGGCCTACAGATACGCAGTATTTT. This codes for CASSMGWGPTDTQYF.

V is TRBV4-3 and J is TRBJ1-2, with D perhaps matching TRBD1 (6 bases). This CDR3 region has 14 residues. V lost 0 bases and J 7 bases, leaving 12 bases between the germline ends. From germline, CDR1 is LGHNA and CDR2 YSLEER. CDR3: CASSQDLGAGGYTF. The CDR3 DNA reads TGCGCCAGCAGCCAAGATTTGGGGGCCGGTGGCTACACCTTC.

The CDR3 loop is CASSTQGAPNSPLHF. CDR3 sequence (DNA): TGCGCCAGCAGCACCCAGGGGGCCCCTAATTCACCCCTCCACTTT. The chain has TRBV5-1 and TRBJ1-6; 8 bases agree with TRBD1. V lost 4 bases to trimming and J lost 6 bases; unmatched junction nucleotides: 6. This CDR3 spans 15 amino acids. From germline, CDR1 is SGHRS and CDR2 YFSETQ.

This clone was picked up one time. The rearrangement uses TRBV9 and TRBJ2-3, with 13 bases lining up with TRBD2. CDR3 size: 16 residues. V shed 4 bases, J shed 4 bases, and the junction held 6 bases outside the gene matches. In germline, CDR1 is SGDLS, CDR2 YYNGEE. As DNA, the CDR3 is TGTGCCAGCAGCCAACTAGCGGGGGGGTTGGCAGATACGCAGTATTTT. Its protein product is CASSQLAGGLADTQYF.